This T cell receptor beta chain was obtained from a study of radiation and T cells in renal cell carcinoma. General observations from the study: Without pretreatment biopsies, baseline tumor clonotype presence was undetermined.

Per the germline V gene, CDR1 is SGHDN and CDR2 is FVKESK. The CDR3 totals 15 residues. Trimming removed 1 base at V and 4 bases at J, with 14 bases between. Time point given: blood 2 weeks post-SBRT. Treatment: 15 Gy SBRT to primary tumor, nephrectomy 4 weeks later. The tumor was a clear cell renal cell carcinoma. Profiled with immunoSEQ multiplex PCR; TCRdb holds only in-frame clones, not every one. In the table there are around 60,000 clones, around 80% of which are singletons. In this sample, this clone turned up once. What it recognizes is unknown. The clonotype originates from a man aged 55 to 70 with renal cell carcinoma. The sample in question was blood, obtained from a patient whose treatment included radiotherapy and nephrectomy. V is TRBV14 and J is TRBJ2-7; D might be TRBD2 (6 bases). CDR3 sequence: CASSQAGGATYEQYF. CDR3 DNA sequence: TGTGCCAGCAGCCAAGCCGGGGGAGCCACATACGAGCAGTACTTC.